This TCR beta chain was documented in a study of T cell responses to AZD1222 COVID-19 vaccine. Study results and limitations: Spike-specific TCR depth and breadth grew after two AZD1222 doses. Regions 160-218 and 743-854 held dominance among vaccine-associated CD4 TCRs, which spanned spike. Clonal diversity was possibly underestimated; the donors were predominantly white British and more often female.

This CDR3 has 15 residues. V was trimmed by 0 bases and J by 2 bases, leaving 8 bases between them. The germline V gene encodes CDR1 KGHSH and CDR2 LQKENI. Produced via immunoSEQ multiplex PCR; TCRdb's table is partial and in-frame only. Of 120,000 or so clones in the sample, more than 80% were seen once. Remarks on this clone: The antigen is undetermined.

This chain links TRBV18 with TRBJ1-3, with D unresolved. Here the sequenced sample was peripheral blood, taken on day 0 of AZD1222 vaccination. This sequence originates from an adult in good health. For the CDR3, the DNA is TGTGCCAGCTCACCACCAACAGAGACTGGAAACACCATATATTTT. Its protein is CASSPPTETGNTIYF.